This T cell receptor (beta chain) was captured by sequencing in a study of T cell responses to AZD1222 COVID-19 vaccine. Across the whole study: It was second doses at about 4 or about 12 weeks that were pooled. Findings and caveats of the study: Among vaccine-associated CD4 TCRs, coverage spanned spike, with dominance at 160-218 and 743-854.

A word on this clone: Antigen unknown.

Data came from immunoSEQ multiplex PCR; TCRdb stores just in-frame clones and leaves some out. The sample shows 100,000 or so clones, 85% to 90% of them seen only once. The sequence derives from an adult in good health. Specimen: peripheral blood, collected on day 0 of AZD1222 vaccination.

Here the CDR3 DNA reads TGTGCCAGCTCACCAACAGCGGGAGTTTCCTACAATGAGCAGTTCTTC. This gives the protein CASSPTAGVSYNEQFF. J is TRBJ2-1 and V is TRBV18; 8 bases agree with TRBD2. V trimming: 2 bases; J trimming: 1 base; junction bases outside the gene matches: 4. The CDR3 loop spans 16 amino acids. CDR1 KGHSH and CDR2 LQKENI come from the germline V gene.